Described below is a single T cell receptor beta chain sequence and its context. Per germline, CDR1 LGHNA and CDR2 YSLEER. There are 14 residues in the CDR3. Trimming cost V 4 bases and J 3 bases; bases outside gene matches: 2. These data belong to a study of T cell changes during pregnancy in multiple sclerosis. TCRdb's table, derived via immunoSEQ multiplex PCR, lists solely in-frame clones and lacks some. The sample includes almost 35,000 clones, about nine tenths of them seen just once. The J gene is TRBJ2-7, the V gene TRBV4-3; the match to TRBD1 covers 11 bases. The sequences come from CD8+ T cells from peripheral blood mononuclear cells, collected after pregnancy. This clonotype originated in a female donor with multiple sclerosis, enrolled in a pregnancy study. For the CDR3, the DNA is TGCGCCAGCAGCCCCGGGACAGGGGGCTACGAGCAGTACTTC. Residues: CASSPGTGGYEQYF.